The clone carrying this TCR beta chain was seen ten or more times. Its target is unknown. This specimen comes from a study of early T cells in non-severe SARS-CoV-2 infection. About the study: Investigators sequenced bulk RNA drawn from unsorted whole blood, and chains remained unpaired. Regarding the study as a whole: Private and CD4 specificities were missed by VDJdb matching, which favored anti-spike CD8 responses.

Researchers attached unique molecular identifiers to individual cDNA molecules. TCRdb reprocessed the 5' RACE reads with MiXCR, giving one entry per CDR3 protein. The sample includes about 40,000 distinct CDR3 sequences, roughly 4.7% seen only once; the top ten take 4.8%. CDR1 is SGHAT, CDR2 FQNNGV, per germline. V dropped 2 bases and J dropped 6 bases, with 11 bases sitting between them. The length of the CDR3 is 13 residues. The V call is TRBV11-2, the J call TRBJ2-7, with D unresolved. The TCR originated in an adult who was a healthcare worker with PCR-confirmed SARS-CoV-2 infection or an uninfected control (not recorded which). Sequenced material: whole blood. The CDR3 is CASSLTYRVEQYF. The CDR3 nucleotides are TGTGCCAGCAGCTTAACCTATCGGGTCGAGCAGTACTTC.